The sequence of this TCR beta chain was determined in a study of cytomegalovirus exposure and HLA in healthy donors. This CDR3 region has 17 residues. V was pared by 5 bases and J by 1 base, with 19 bases between. CDR1 SNHLY and CDR2 FYNNEI come from the germline V gene. General study results and limits: Earlier analysis looked at TCR beta V segments, and most were productive about 90% or about 30% of the time. Other equally common chains were less clonally expanded than HLA-associated TCR beta chains, a later analysis showed.

Both 60 Vbeta primers and 13 Jbeta primers went into the PCR. The protocol was immunoSEQ multiplex PCR, while the TCRdb copy is restricted to in-frame clones and leaves out a portion. The sample lists approximately 150,000 clones; roughly 74% were seen once. Of note for this clone: Its cognate antigen is unknown.

The chain is built from TRBV2 and TRBJ2-3; unclear D gene. The receptor was isolated from a man aged 18 to 29 in good health and CMV-seropositive. Sample: PBMCs. This CDR3 reads CASSTYEFPGRTDTQYF. DNA for the CDR3: TGTGCCAGCAGTACTTACGAGTTCCCTGGGCGCACAGATACGCAGTATTTT.